This TCR beta chain was profiled in a study of glioma-infiltrating T cells (dated by TCRdb to between 2015 and 2016). With regard to the full study: TCR alpha- and beta-chain repertoires were sequenced from glioma tissue, non-neoplastic brain tissue and matched peripheral blood mononuclear cells. Each tissue-infiltrating repertoire was compared with the same patient's peripheral blood repertoire to measure divergence between tissue and blood T-cell populations. Three low-grade glioma patients, several primary glioblastoma patients and three non-glioma patients contributing non-neoplastic brain tissue were included in the paired cohort.

Trimming takes 6 bases from V and 8 bases from J, and the germline ends sit 17 bases apart. From the cysteine through the phenylalanine, the CDR3 covers 14 amino acids. Kept here is only the CDR3 DNA, which spans 42 bases and is read in frame from base 1. In the germline V gene (reference sequence), CDR1 corresponds to MNHEY and CDR2 to SMNVEV. This clonotype was detected many times. What antigen it recognizes has not been identified. The input lacks base qualities; no much larger clone sits a single base away. Study-wide conclusions, independent of this receptor: VJ-independent divergence between tissue and blood was found to be below expectation in non-neoplastic patients but above expectation in all gliomas, particularly low-grade gliomas. Tissue and blood shared very few CDR3 sequences, a result attributed to high CDR3 diversity and limited sampling. Small numbers underpinned the group comparisons: roughly 8 glioblastoma patients, three low-grade glioma patients and three non-neoplastic patients.

TCR alpha and beta CDR3 regions were amplified with the iRepertoire nested amplicon-rescue multiplex PCR (arm-PCR) platform from RNA. The input for one-step reverse transcription and amplification was about 100-450 ng of either tissue mRNA or PBMC total RNA. Following bead purification, Illumina adapters were added through a secondary multiplex PCR, and the libraries were then gel-purified between 200 and 400 bp. Libraries carried internal 6-nucleotide barcodes used for demultiplexing. Sequencing of the libraries was done on an Illumina MiSeq using 2x220 or 2x250 nucleotide paired-end reads. As for the original processing: Paired reads were merged using FLASH 1.2.11 and aligned with BWA-MEM to the GRCh37 human genome, and TRA and TRB reads were then extracted. V and J assignment used an IMGT-derived reference of cassette sequences and CDR3 motifs that included pseudogenes. Reads were translated in three frames, and productive CDR3s were defined by a C…FGXG motif without stop codons. Clonotypes were defined as unique combinations of V-J cassette pair and CDR3 amino acid sequence. Reads were filtered by Hamming distance, with the threshold set by the sequence error rate of each sample in mapped regions. TCRdb's own reprocessing of the public reads used fastp at Q25 and MiXCR and kept productive beta chains. Under each unique CDR3 protein, matching rows form one entry showing the most common genes and DNA. The authors' filters were not applied to this entry. The sample table shows approximately 90,000 distinct CDR3 sequences, and around 23% are seen once. In total, the top ten clones hold more than 6.5% of the sample.

The rearranged segments are TRBV27 and TRBJ2-1; the best D guess is TRBD1, with 6 bases matching. The sequence was collected from a human donor with low-grade glioma or glioblastoma, undergoing nonglioma brain surgery, or in good health (not recorded which). The specimen sequenced was glioma tissue, nonneoplastic brain tissue, or PBMCs (not recorded which). The DNA is TGTGCCAGCAGGGGAACAGGGTCATTGGATGAGCAGTTCTTC. Translated, it gives CASRGTGSLDEQFF.